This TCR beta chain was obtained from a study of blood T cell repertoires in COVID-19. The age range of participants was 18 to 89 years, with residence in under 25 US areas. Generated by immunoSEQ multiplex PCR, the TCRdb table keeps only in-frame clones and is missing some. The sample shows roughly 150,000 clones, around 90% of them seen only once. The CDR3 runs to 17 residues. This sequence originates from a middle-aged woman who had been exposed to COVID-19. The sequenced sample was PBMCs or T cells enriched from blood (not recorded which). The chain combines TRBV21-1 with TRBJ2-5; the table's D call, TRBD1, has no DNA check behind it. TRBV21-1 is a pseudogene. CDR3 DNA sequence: TGTGCCAGCAGCAAAGATAGTGGCAGGGGGTGCCAAGAGACCCAGTACTTC. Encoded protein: CASSKDSGRGCQETQYF.